Listed here are 25 T cell receptor beta chains from one sample, sequenced in a study of T cell responses to AZD1222 COVID-19 vaccine. Sequencing used immunoSEQ multiplex PCR; TCRdb keeps in-frame clones, though not all of them. The sample holds some 180,000 clones, around 90% seen once. Specimen: peripheral blood, collected 28 days after the second AZD1222 dose. These receptor sequences come from an adult who received the AZD1222 COVID-19 vaccine.

The CDR3 spells CASSSDRGEGGYTF. The CDR3 coding sequence is TGCGCCAGCAGCTCCGACAGGGGGGAAGGTGGCTACACCTTC. This chain joins TRBV5-1 and TRBJ1-2, with 9 bases identical to TRBD1. The CDR3 spans 14 residues. The germline gives CDR1 SGHRS, CDR2 YFSETQ. V shed 3 bases, J shed 7 bases, and the junction held 7 bases outside the gene matches.

V usage is TRBV19 and J usage is TRBJ1-5; D unclear. V lost 5 bases and J lost 3, with 14 bases in between. The CDR3 covers 15 residues. Germline-derived CDR1 and CDR2 are LNHDA and SQIVND (reference sequence). In DNA form, the CDR3 reads TGTGCCAGTAGTCCCCGTTTAGCTTTCAATCAGCCCCAGCATTTT. Translation gives CASSPRLAFNQPQHF.

The V gene is TRBV6-2 or TRBV6-3, the J gene TRBJ2-2, with 11 bases aligning to TRBD2. CDR3 size: 20 residues. Germline V gene lookup returns CDR1 MNHEY and CDR2 SVGEGT. The trim removed 6 bases at V and 4 bases at J, leaving 19 bases unmatched. The CDR3 here is CASSLTRGMGLAVRTGELFF. The CDR3 nucleotides read TGTGCCAGCAGCCTCACGCGCGGAATGGGACTAGCGGTCCGCACCGGGGAGCTGTTTTTT.

The chain carries TRBV6-1 and TRBJ2-1; unclear D gene. V was cut by 1 base and J by 2 bases, with 9 bases left in between. CDR3 length equals 15 residues. CDR1 MNHNS and CDR2 SASEGT come from the germline V gene. The CDR3 sequence is CASSEEASPYNEQFF. The CDR3, as DNA: TGTGCCAGCAGTGAAGAGGCTAGTCCCTACAATGAGCAGTTCTTC.

The genes are TRBV2 and TRBJ2-5; the match to TRBD1 covers 7 bases. CDR1 is SNHLY, CDR2 FYNNEI, per germline. This CDR3 region has 15 residues. The trim removed 5 bases at V and 7 bases at J, leaving 13 bases unmatched. The CDR3 DNA reads TGTGCCAGCAGTACCGGGACAGTCGTCGCGGGGACCCAGTACTTC. Encoded protein: CASSTGTVVAGTQYF.

CDR3 residues: CASSQDLVKENYGYTF. In DNA, the CDR3 is TGCGCCAGCAGCCAAGATTTAGTCAAGGAGAACTATGGCTACACCTTC. The chain is built from TRBV4-3 and TRBJ1-2; no clear D. CDR3 length equals 16 residues. CDR1 is LGHNA, CDR2 YSLEER, per germline. V lost 0 bases and J lost 2, with 13 bases in between.

V and J are TRBV4-2 and TRBJ2-7; 10 bases are shared with TRBD1. Germline V gene data show CDR1 as LGHNA and CDR2 as YNFKEQ. The CDR3 is 15 residues long. The V and J ends lost 4 bases and 0 bases, in that order; junction bases with no gene match: 3. The CDR3 region is CASSPGQGSSYEQYF. The DNA for the CDR3 is TGTGCCAGCAGCCCGGGACAGGGGAGCTCCTACGAGCAGTACTTC.

The V call is TRBV4-1, the J call TRBJ2-3, with 10 bases that match TRBD2. V lost 0 bases and J lost 4; bases outside the gene matches: 4. The germline CDR1 and CDR2 sequences are MGHRA and YSYEKL. CDR3 size: 16 residues. The CDR3 here is CASSQDDTSGADTQYF. In DNA, the CDR3 is TGCGCCAGCAGCCAAGATGACACTAGCGGGGCAGATACGCAGTATTTT.

This rearrangement joins TRBV7-2 to TRBJ1-1; no reliable D call. CDR3 length: 15 residues. Germline V gene sequence: CDR1 SGHTA, CDR2 FQGNSA. The germline V and J ends were trimmed by 5 bases and 4 bases, with 17 bases remaining between them. The CDR3 loop is CASSPRGGRSTEAFF. DNA for the CDR3: TGTGCCAGCAGCCCCCGGGGAGGGAGGAGCACTGAAGCTTTCTTT.

The chain carries TRBV2 and TRBJ2-3; D perhaps matches TRBD2 (6 bases). The V end was cut by 10 bases, the J end by 2 bases, with 22 bases between. The germline V gene has CDR1 SNHLY and CDR2 FYNNEI. This CDR3 is 16 amino acids long. CDR3 sequence: CAIPTPDGGDTDTQYF. Written as DNA, the CDR3 is TGTGCCATCCCAACCCCCGACGGCGGGGACACAGATACGCAGTATTTT.

This sequence joins TRBV12-5 and TRBJ2-3, with TRBD2 as a possible D gene (6 bases). The CDR3 loop spans 16 amino acids. V gave up 1 base and J gave up 2 bases, with 13 bases separating them. Germline assignment: CDR1 LGHNT and CDR2 FRNRAP. The CDR3 reads CASGLGAGRLTDTQYF. CDR3 coding DNA: TGTGCTAGTGGTTTGGGGGCGGGAAGGCTCACAGATACGCAGTATTTT.

The chain is built from TRBV27 and TRBJ1-4; D is possibly TRBD1 (5 bases). CDR1 is MNHEY and CDR2 is SMNVEV in the germline V gene (reference sequence). Trimming stripped 1 base from V and 7 bases from J, with 10 bases between. The CDR3 is 14 residues long. The CDR3: CASSLYPGSEKLFF. DNA of the CDR3: TGTGCCAGCAGTTTATATCCAGGGAGTGAAAAACTGTTTTTT.

The V and J genes are TRBV6-4 and TRBJ1-2; no clear D. Trimming removed 1 base from V and 8 bases from J, with 14 bases in between. CDR3 size: 14 residues. Per germline, CDR1 MRHNA and CDR2 SNTAGT. The chain's CDR3 is CASSDWVGTGGYTF. The DNA of the CDR3 is TGTGCCAGCAGTGACTGGGTGGGAACTGGAGGCTACACCTTC.

The chain uses TRBV14 and TRBJ2-2, with D hard to call. V lost 5 bases, J lost 2 bases, and 12 bases lay in between. The CDR3 extends over 15 amino acids. From germline, CDR1 is SGHDN and CDR2 FVKESK. CDR3 sequence: CASSSMTTNTGELFF. The CDR3 DNA reads as TGTGCCAGCAGCTCAATGACGACTAACACCGGGGAGCTGTTTTTT.

This clone was found a few times. The V call is TRBV19, the J call TRBJ2-2; D uncertain. The germline gives CDR1 LNHDA, CDR2 SQIVND (reference sequence). V lost 10 bases to trimming and J lost 0 bases, with 15 bases between them. The CDR3 totals 15 residues. CDR3 in amino acids: CATRAYLTNTGELFF. In nucleotides, the CDR3 is TGTGCCACCCGCGCGTATTTGACGAACACCGGGGAGCTGTTTTTT.

CDR3 coding DNA: TGTGCCAGCAGCTTCGGACTGGGGGATACGCAGTATTTT. Encoded protein: CASSFGLGDTQYF. The chain recombines TRBV13 with TRBJ2-3, with a tentative D call TRBD2 (5 bases). V dropped 3 bases and J dropped 6 bases, with 10 bases sitting between them. The CDR3 runs 13 residues. Germline CDR1 and CDR2: PRHDT and FYEKMQ (reference sequence).

The V and J genes are TRBV6-5 and TRBJ2-2, with a possible D match to TRBD1 (6 bases). The CDR3 contains 14 residues. Germline assignment: CDR1 MNHEY and CDR2 SVGAGI. V was shortened by 6 bases and J by 3 bases, with 11 bases between the two germline ends. The CDR3 region has the DNA TGTGCCAGCAGCGACAGGCAATACACCGGGGAGCTGTTTTTT. As protein: CASSDRQYTGELFF.

The V and J genes are TRBV27 and TRBJ1-5; D perhaps matches TRBD1 (6 bases). The CDR3 spans 13 residues. Germline V lookup: CDR1 MNHEY, CDR2 SMNVEV (reference sequence). The V gene lost 6 bases and the J gene lost 3 bases, with 9 bases spanning the gap. CDR3 in amino acids: CASRGQTNQPQHF. Here the CDR3 DNA reads TGTGCCAGCAGAGGACAGACCAATCAGCCCCAGCATTTT.

V is TRBV12-5 and J is TRBJ1-1; TRBD1 agrees at 7 bases. Germline assignment: CDR1 LGHNT and CDR2 FRNRAP. V shed 1 base, J shed 7 bases, and the junction held 6 bases outside the gene matches. This CDR3 has 14 residues. CDR3 amino acids: CASGLGQGDHEAFF. The CDR3 DNA follows: TGTGCTAGTGGTTTGGGACAGGGCGACCATGAAGCTTTCTTT.

The V and J genes are TRBV7-2 and TRBJ1-3, with D unclear. CDR3 size: 14 residues. The V gene's germline CDR1 is SGHTA and CDR2 FQGNSA. Trimming removed 2 bases from V and 0 bases from J, with 5 bases in between. CDR3 nucleotide sequence: TGTGCCAGCAGCTTACAGAGCTCTGGAAACACCATATATTTT. Its protein is CASSLQSSGNTIYF.

This chain uses TRBV6-5 with TRBJ1-2; 10 nucleotides match TRBD1. CDR3 length: 14 amino acids. J lost 7 bases, V lost 7 bases, and 9 bases had no gene match. CDR1 is MNHEY, CDR2 SVGAGI, per germline. In DNA form, the CDR3 reads TGTGCCAGCATGCCGGGACAGGGGTGGGGTGGCTACACCTTC. Its protein is CASMPGQGWGGYTF.

This clone showed up just once. The chain couples TRBV9 to TRBJ2-3; 8 bases are shared with TRBD2. The CDR3 loop spans 15 amino acids. Germline V gene sequence: CDR1 SGDLS, CDR2 YYNGEE. V lost 3 bases to trimming and J lost 6 bases; unmatched junction nucleotides: 9. CDR3 region: CASSDNLGGVDTQYF. Written as DNA, the CDR3 is TGTGCCAGCAGCGACAACCTCGGGGGGGTCGATACGCAGTATTTT.

This chain connects TRBV4-1 to TRBJ2-5, with 9 bases lining up with TRBD2. The CDR3 covers 15 residues. CDR1 MGHRA and CDR2 YSYEKL come from the germline V gene. Trimming took 4 bases from V and 7 from J; bases not matched to a gene: 10. CDR3 in amino acids: CASSLRTSEAGTQYF. CDR3 nucleotide sequence: TGCGCCAGCAGCCTACGGACTAGCGAGGCGGGGACCCAGTACTTC.

The CDR3 sequence: CASTDRGANYGYTF. The CDR3 DNA follows: TGCGCCAGCACCGACCGGGGGGCAAACTATGGCTACACCTTC. The chain combines TRBV10-2 with TRBJ1-2; perhaps TRBD1 as D (6 bases). The CDR3 length is 14 residues. Germline V gene data show CDR1 as WSHSY and CDR2 as SAAADI. V was pared by 7 bases and J by 2 bases, with 14 bases between.

This chain connects TRBV7-2 to TRBJ1-1; tentatively, D is TRBD1 (5 bases). The ends were cut back, 3 bases at V and 4 bases at J, with 9 bases in the middle. CDR1 and CDR2 (germline): SGHTA, FQGNSA. The CDR3 extends over 13 amino acids. CDR3 residues: CASSFGGTTEAFF. CDR3 in DNA: TGTGCCAGCAGCTTCGGGGGGACCACTGAAGCTTTCTTT.